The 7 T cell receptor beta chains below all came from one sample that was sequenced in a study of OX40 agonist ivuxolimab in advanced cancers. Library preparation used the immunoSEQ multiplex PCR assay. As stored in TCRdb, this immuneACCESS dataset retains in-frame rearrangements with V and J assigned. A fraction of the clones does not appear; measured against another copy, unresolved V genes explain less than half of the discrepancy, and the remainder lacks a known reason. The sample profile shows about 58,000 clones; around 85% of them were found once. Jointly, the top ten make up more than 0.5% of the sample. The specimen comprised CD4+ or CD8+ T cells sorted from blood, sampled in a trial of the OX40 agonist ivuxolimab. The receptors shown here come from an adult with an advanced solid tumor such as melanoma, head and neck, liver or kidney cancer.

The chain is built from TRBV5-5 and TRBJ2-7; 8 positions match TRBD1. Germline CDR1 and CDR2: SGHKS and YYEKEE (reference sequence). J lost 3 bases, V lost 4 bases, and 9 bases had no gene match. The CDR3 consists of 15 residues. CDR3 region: CASSIGTGYGYEQYF. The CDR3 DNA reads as TGTGCCAGCAGCATCGGGACAGGCTACGGCTACGAGCAGTACTTC.

The CDR3 nucleotides are TGTGCCAGCAGCCCCGGAAACAGGGAAAATTCACCCCTCCACTTT. Residues: CASSPGNRENSPLHF. The gene calls are TRBV11-3 and TRBJ1-6; perhaps TRBD1 as D (6 bases). The germline V gene has CDR1 SGHNT and CDR2 YENEEA. V lost 5 bases, J lost 7 bases, and 15 bases lay in between. The CDR3 is made up of 15 amino acids.

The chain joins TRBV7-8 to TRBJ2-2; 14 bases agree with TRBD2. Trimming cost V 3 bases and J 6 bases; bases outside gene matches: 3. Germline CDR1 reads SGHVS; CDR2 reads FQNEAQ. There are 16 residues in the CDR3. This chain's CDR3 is CASSFRLAGGSGELFF. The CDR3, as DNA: TGTGCCAGCAGCTTCAGACTAGCGGGAGGGTCCGGGGAGCTGTTTTTT.

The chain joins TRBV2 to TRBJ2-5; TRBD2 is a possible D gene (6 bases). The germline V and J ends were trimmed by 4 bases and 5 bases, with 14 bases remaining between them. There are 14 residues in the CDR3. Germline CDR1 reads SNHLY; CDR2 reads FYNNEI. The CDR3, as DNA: TGTGCCAGCAGTGGAGGTTTTAGCGGTGAGACCCAGTACTTC. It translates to CASSGGFSGETQYF. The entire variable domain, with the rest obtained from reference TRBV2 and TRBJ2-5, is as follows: EPEVTQTPSHQVTQMGQEVILRCVPISNHLYFYWYRQILGQKVEFLVSFYNNEISEKSEIFDDQFSVERPDGSNFTLKIRSTKLEDSAMYFCASSGGFSGETQYFGPGTRLLVL.

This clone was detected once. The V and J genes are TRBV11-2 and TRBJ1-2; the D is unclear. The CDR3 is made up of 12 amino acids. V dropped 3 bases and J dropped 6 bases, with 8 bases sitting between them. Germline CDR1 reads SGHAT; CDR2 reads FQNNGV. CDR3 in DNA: TGTGCCAGCAGCTTTGATTTACATGGCTACACCTTC. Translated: CASSFDLHGYTF. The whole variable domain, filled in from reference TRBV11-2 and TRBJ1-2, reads EAGVAQSPRYKIIEKRQSVAFWCNPISGHATLYWYQQILGQGPKLLIQFQNNGVVDDSQLPKDRFSAERLKGVDSTLKIQPAKLEDSAVYLCASSFDLHGYTFGSGTRLTVV.

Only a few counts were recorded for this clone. CDR3 DNA sequence: TGTGCCATCAGTGAGGACAGGGGAGCTTTCTTT. Residues: CAISEDRGAFF. The chain joins TRBV10-3 to TRBJ1-1, with 8 bases matching TRBD1. The CDR3 runs 11 residues. The germline V gene has CDR1 ENHRY and CDR2 SYGVKD. Unmatched junction bases numbered 0, after V lost 2 bases and J lost 10 bases.

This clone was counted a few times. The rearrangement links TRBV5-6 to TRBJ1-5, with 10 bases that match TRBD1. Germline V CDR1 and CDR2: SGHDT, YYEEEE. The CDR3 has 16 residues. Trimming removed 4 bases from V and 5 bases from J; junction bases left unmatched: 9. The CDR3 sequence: CASSTSPGQGDQPQHF. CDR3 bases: TGTGCCAGCAGCACATCACCCGGACAGGGGGATCAGCCCCAGCATTTT. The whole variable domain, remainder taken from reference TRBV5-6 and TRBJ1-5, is DAGVTQSPTHLIKTRGQQVTLRCSPKSGHDTVSWYQQALGQGPQFIFQYYEEEERQRGNFPDRFSGHQFPNYSSELNVNALLLGDSALYLCASSTSPGQGDQPQHFGDGTRLSIL.